This T cell receptor (beta chain) was observed in a study of cytomegalovirus exposure and HLA in healthy donors. Points from the study as a whole: Immune exposure information comprised only CMV serostatus. Association of a missense DCLRE1C variant with TCR beta V- and J-gene trimming was reported in a later analysis. It was fewer than 200 TCR beta chains that were listed as cytomegalovirus-associated.

Germline CDR1 is SGHVS and CDR2 is FNYEAQ. V was clipped by 1 base and J by 0 bases, with 10 bases between them. The CDR3 length is 16 residues. The PCR contained 60 Vbeta and 13 Jbeta primers. Profiling relied on immunoSEQ multiplex PCR, and the TCRdb table lists in-frame clones only, not all of them. Among 100,000 to 120,000 clones listed, about three quarters were seen once. Regarding this clone: Its antigen remains unidentified.

Sequencing input: PBMCs. This clonotype was sampled from a woman in her sixties in good health and CMV-seropositive. The chain carries TRBV7-6 and TRBJ1-3; D is unresolved. As DNA, the CDR3 is TGTGCCAGCAGCTTAGGAGGGCAGCTCTCTGGAAACACCATATATTTT. As protein: CASSLGGQLSGNTIYF. Full variable domain (remainder filled in from reference TRBV7-6 and TRBJ1-3): GAGVSQSPRYKVTKRGQDVALRCDPISGHVSLYWYRQALGQGPEFLTYFNYEAQQDKSGLPNDRFSAERPEGSISTLTIQRTEQRDSAMYRCASSLGGQLSGNTIYFGEGSWLTVV.